The clone carrying this T cell receptor (beta chain) was counted ten times or more. The CDR3 length is 16 residues. CDR1 and CDR2 from the germline V gene are LNHDA and SQIVND (reference sequence). V lost 1 base and J lost 1, with 12 bases in between. Starting from genomic DNA, TCR beta CDR3 was amplified through two-round multiplex PCR. Individual primers that were specific to each TRBV and TRBJ gene served in first-round PCR. TCRdb re-analysed the multiplex PCR reads in MiXCR, keeping a single row per CDR3 protein. The table includes approximately 51,000 distinct CDR3 sequences, less than 45% detected once. This sample was taken from a study of prognosis after radiotherapy for stage I lung cancer.

Sequences were derived from PBMCs, sampled before or after stereotactic body radiation therapy (not recorded which). This TCR was sampled from a donor aged 50 or older with non-small cell lung cancer. The genes are TRBV19 and TRBJ2-3; unclear D gene. In DNA, the CDR3 is TGTGCCAGTAGTATAGCGGCGGAGCCCCGCACAGATACGCAGTATTTT. Translating it yields CASSIAAEPRTDTQYF.